This is a list of T cell receptor beta chains from one sample in a study of PD-1 blockade in classical Hodgkin lymphoma. The assay was immunoSEQ multiplex PCR, and TCRdb's table has in-frame clones only and misses some. The table has 10,000 to 15,000 clones, roughly 80% seen once. Sequencing used CD4+ T cells from blood, obtained before the fourth cycle of nivolumab. The receptor set was obtained from a human donor with classical Hodgkin lymphoma. CDR3s include the opening cysteine and the closing phenylalanine or tryptophan. Where a row states a size, it is once, few, many or the class of an expanded clone; other rows omit it.

abundance: NA; v_gene: TRBV5-1; CDR3aa: CASSSFLSSGGPESMDTQYF
abundance: NA; v_gene: TRBV5-1; CDR3aa: CASSLFSFGTGVDEQFF
abundance: NA; v_gene: TRBV27; CDR3aa: CASSPLTDMQPQHF
abundance: once; v_gene: TRBV7-2; CDR3aa: CASSSLKAGTQYF
abundance: NA; v_gene: TRBV6-5; CDR3aa: CASSYSRDRIEKLFF
abundance: NA; v_gene: TRBV10-2; CDR3aa: CATSAGFGTQYF
abundance: NA; v_gene: TRBV7-2; CDR3aa: CASSLATSGSYEQYF
abundance: few; v_gene: TRBV15; CDR3aa: CATSRDNRGSGANVLTF
abundance: NA; v_gene: TRBV6-5; CDR3aa: CASSPYLRTNYGYTF
abundance: once; v_gene: TRBV6-1; CDR3aa: CASSAVAGITDTQYF
abundance: NA; v_gene: TRBV7-2; CDR3aa: CASSPRQEQYEQYF
abundance: once; v_gene: TRBV2; CDR3aa: CASRDGGSGNTIYF
abundance: NA; v_gene: TRBV6-1; CDR3aa: CASSARDGNPYEQYF
abundance: NA; v_gene: TRBV5-1; CDR3aa: CASSLGRATTDTGELFF
abundance: once; v_gene: TRBV28; CDR3aa: CASSLYEAGAGANVLTF
abundance: NA; v_gene: TRBV5-1; CDR3aa: CASLAGTGGMNTEAFF
abundance: NA; v_gene: TRBV29-1; CDR3aa: CSVETATRRGLFF
abundance: NA; v_gene: TRBV7-3; CDR3aa: CASSLTWGNEQFF
abundance: NA; v_gene: TRBV4-2; CDR3aa: CASSQDTGGNTEAFF
abundance: NA; v_gene: TRBV2; CDR3aa: CASSASGATNEKLFF